This passage covers 27 T cell receptor beta chains from one sample sequenced in a study of Graves' ophthalmopathy and Graves' hyperthyroidism. The authors amplified TCR beta CDR3 regions, and they did so from RNA transcripts for repertoire sequencing. First-round RT-PCR used HTBI primers; second-round multiplex PCR followed. TCRdb reanalysed the multiplex PCR reads using MiXCR and keeps one entry per CDR3 protein. The sample has approximately 540,000 distinct CDR3 sequences; approximately 37% are singletons. The source material was peripheral blood or thyroid tissue (not recorded which). These receptor sequences come from an adult man with Graves' hyperthyroidism.

This clonotype was observed a few times. V and J are TRBV19 and TRBJ1-2; unclear D gene. V was cut by 3 bases and J by 1 base, with 6 bases left in between. The CDR3 is made up of 13 amino acids. From germline, CDR1 is LNHDA and CDR2 SQIVND (reference sequence). CDR3 sequence: CASSIEINYGYTF. The CDR3 DNA reads TGTGCCAGTAGTATTGAGATTAACTATGGCTACACCTTC.

The chain couples TRBV10-3 to TRBJ2-7; 12 bases agree with TRBD2. Trimming removed 6 bases from V and 2 bases from J; junction bases left unmatched: 5. Germline V gene lookup returns CDR1 ENHRY and CDR2 SYGVKD. The CDR3 extends over 15 amino acids. For the CDR3, the DNA is TGTGCCATCAGCAAACTAGCGGGGGGACCCTACGAGCAGTACTTC. It specifies CAISKLAGGPYEQYF.

This clonotype has ten or more counts. J is TRBJ1-5 and V is TRBV7-2, with D hard to call. Trimming took 1 base from V and 5 from J, leaving 9 bases between them. This CDR3 spans 14 amino acids. CDR1 is SGHTA and CDR2 is FQGNSA in the germline V gene. For the CDR3, the DNA is TGTGCCAGCAGCTTAGACTCTTCAGATCAGCCCCAGCATTTT. It encodes CASSLDSSDQPQHF.

There are many counts of this clonotype. The gene calls are TRBV7-8 and TRBJ2-2, with a possible D match to TRBD2 (6 bases). V was trimmed by 1 base and J by 4 bases, leaving 10 bases between them. This CDR3 has 15 amino acids. The germline CDR1 and CDR2 sequences are SGHVS and FQNEAQ. The CDR3 DNA reads TGTGCCAGCAGCTTAGAAGGGAGGTCCACCGGGGAGCTGTTTTTT. This codes for CASSLEGRSTGELFF. Supplemented by reference TRBV7-8 and TRBJ2-2, the full variable domain reads GAGVSQSPRYKVAKRGQDVALRCDPISGHVSLFWYQQALGQGPEFLTYFQNEAQLDKSGLPSDRFFAERPEGSVSTLKIQRTQQEDSAVYLCASSLEGRSTGELFFGEGSRLTVL.

Of note for this clonotype: Its ends do not fully match the called genes, so a read error is possible. This chain uses TRBV20-1 with TRBJ2-7; 8 nucleotides agree with TRBD2. This CDR3 is 13 amino acids long. In germline, CDR1 is DFQATT, CDR2 SNEGSKA (reference sequence). This CDR3 is CGASSGNSYEQYF. The CDR3 region has the DNA TGCGGTGCTAGTAGCGGGAACTCCTACGAGCAGTACTTC.

In DNA, the CDR3 is TGCAGCGTGAGGGAGGTAGACACTGAAGCTTTCTTT. This encodes CSVREVDTEAFF. The chain links TRBV29-1 to TRBJ1-1; no reliable D call. Germline V gene data show CDR1 as SQVTM and CDR2 as ANQGSEA. The CDR3 runs to 12 residues. V gave up 6 bases and J gave up 3 bases, with 11 bases separating them.

This clonotype was observed at least ten times. The rearrangement links TRBV5-1 to TRBJ1-1; TRBD1 might be the D (5 bases). The CDR3 loop spans 13 amino acids. Per germline, CDR1 SGHRS and CDR2 YFSETQ. V was clipped by 7 bases and J by 1 base, with 11 bases between them. CDR3 coding DNA: TGCGCCAGCCGTGAGACAGCGAACACTGAAGCTTTCTTT. It translates to CASRETANTEAFF.

This clonotype was counted ten times or more. V is TRBV19 and J is TRBJ2-5; D could derive from TRBD1 or TRBD2 (5 bases each). V was cut by 3 bases and J by 5 bases, with 10 bases left in between. The length of the CDR3 is 13 residues. CDR1 and CDR2 from the germline V gene are LNHDA and SQIVND (reference sequence). The CDR3 region is CASSISREETQYF. CDR3 nucleotide sequence: TGTGCCAGTAGTATCTCCAGGGAGGAGACCCAGTACTTC. The full variable domain, completed using reference TRBV19 and TRBJ2-5, is DGGITQSPKYLFRKEGQNVTLSCEQNLNHDAMYWYRQDPGQGLRLIYYSQIVNDFQKGDIAEGYSVSREKKESFPLTVTSAQKNPTAFYLCASSISREETQYFGPGTRLLVL.

V and J are TRBV27 and TRBJ1-1; a possible D gene is TRBD1 (5 bases). Per the germline V gene, CDR1 is MNHEY and CDR2 is SMNVEV (reference sequence). V was shortened by 3 bases and J by 5 bases, with 10 bases between the two germline ends. The CDR3 spans 13 residues. The CDR3 loop reads CASSFKGRTEAFF. The CDR3 region has the DNA TGTGCCAGCAGTTTCAAGGGGAGGACTGAAGCTTTCTTT.

The V call is TRBV7-9, the J call TRBJ2-2; TRBD1 matches 10 bases. The CDR3 covers 15 residues. Losses at the gene ends were 3 bases for V and 5 bases for J; bases not matched to a gene: 3. Germline V lookup: CDR1 SEHNR, CDR2 FQNEAQ (reference sequence). The CDR3 reads CASSFQGQGTGELFF. The CDR3, as DNA: TGTGCCAGCAGCTTCCAGGGACAGGGGACCGGGGAGCTGTTTTTT.

This clonotype was counted many times. V gene TRBV12-3 or TRBV12-4 combines with J gene TRBJ1-1; D uncertain. V was cut by 10 bases and J by 10 bases, with 25 bases left in between. The CDR3 is 14 amino acids. This CDR3 is CAIIYYRENEGAFF. Here the CDR3 DNA reads TGTGCCATCATCTATTACCGGGAGAACGAGGGAGCTTTCTTT.

This clonotype was recorded many times. V and J are TRBV20-1 and TRBJ1-2, with D possibly matching TRBD1 (5 bases). CDR3 length equals 16 residues. CDR1 DFQATT and CDR2 SNEGSKA come from the germline V gene (reference sequence). Trimming pared 0 bases from V and 4 bases from J, leaving 18 bases between. CDR3 sequence: CSARDRETPGAYGYTF. The CDR3 nucleotides are TGCAGTGCTAGAGATCGGGAGACACCTGGGGCCTATGGCTACACCTTC.

The genes are TRBV9 and TRBJ2-7, with TRBD1 as a possible D gene (6 bases). V lost 0 bases to trimming and J lost 3 bases, with 13 bases between them. This CDR3 region has 15 residues. Germline CDR1 SGDLS, CDR2 YYNGEE. CDR3 residues: CASSVGAGANYEQYF. In DNA form, the CDR3 reads TGTGCCAGCAGCGTAGGGGCAGGGGCTAACTACGAGCAGTACTTC.

The chain has TRBV11-1 and TRBJ2-3; D gene unclear. This CDR3 is 13 amino acids long. Trimming took 2 bases from V and 4 from J, leaving 7 bases between them. Germline CDR1 reads SGHAT; CDR2 reads FQDESV (reference sequence). DNA of the CDR3: TGTGCCAGCAGCTTATTTCGTGCAGATACGCAGTATTTT. This encodes CASSLFRADTQYF. Full variable domain (outside the CDR3, taken from reference TRBV11-1 and TRBJ2-3): EAEVAQSPRYKITEKSQAVAFWCDPISGHATLYWYRQILGQGPELLVQFQDESVVDDSQLPKDRFSAERLKGVDSTLKIQPAELGDSAMYLCASSLFRADTQYFGPGTRLTVL.

This clonotype has more than one count but fewer than ten. This chain links TRBV7-3 with TRBJ2-7; D ambiguous. CDR3 size: 14 residues. In germline, CDR1 is SGHTA, CDR2 FQGTGA. The V gene lost 3 bases and the J gene lost 3 bases, with 12 bases spanning the gap. This CDR3 is CASSFHLDGYEQYF. For the CDR3, the DNA is TGTGCCAGCAGCTTCCACTTGGACGGCTACGAGCAGTACTTC.

Note on this clonotype: A much larger clone differs by one base, so this may be a read error. No conserved phenylalanine or tryptophan is present at the end of the CDR3, so a read error is the likely explanation. The V and J genes are TRBV5-1 and TRBJ1-2; D remains unclear. Per the germline V gene, CDR1 is SGHRS and CDR2 is YFSETQ. The CDR3 has 14 amino acids. Here the CDR3 DNA reads TGTGCCAGCAGCTTCCTTGGGCTAAACTATGGCTACACCCTC. As protein: CASSFLGLNYGYTL.

This clonotype was recorded many times. V is TRBV29-1 and J is TRBJ1-2; TRBD1 agrees at 8 bases. V shed 4 bases and J 2 bases; nucleotides not matched to a gene: 9. The CDR3 spans 15 residues. Germline CDR1 and CDR2: SQVTM and ANQGSEA. The CDR3 loop is CSVAPLGQGNYGYTF. DNA for the CDR3: TGCAGCGTTGCGCCCCTAGGACAGGGCAACTATGGCTACACCTTC.

V usage is TRBV9 and J usage is TRBJ1-2, with a possible D match to TRBD1 (5 bases). Germline-derived CDR1 and CDR2 are SGDLS and YYNGEE. Trimming stripped 0 bases from V and 12 bases from J, with 15 bases between. The CDR3 loop spans 13 amino acids. CDR3 region: CASSVAGIGGNTF. CDR3 DNA sequence: TGTGCCAGCAGCGTAGCAGGGATCGGTGGAAACACCTTC.

The count of this clonotype is one. The chain employs TRBV2 and TRBJ1-2; no firm D call. The length of the CDR3 is 14 residues. V was cut by 8 bases and J by 5 bases, with 18 bases left in between. In germline, CDR1 is SNHLY, CDR2 FYNNEI. The CDR3 region is CASVEVGHFYGYTF. CDR3 nucleotide sequence: TGTGCCAGCGTTGAAGTCGGGCATTTTTATGGCTACACCTTC. Drawing the rest from reference TRBV2 and TRBJ1-2, the complete variable domain is EPEVTQTPSHQVTQMGQEVILRCVPISNHLYFYWYRQILGQKVEFLVSFYNNEISEKSEIFDDQFSVERPDGSNFTLKIRSTKLEDSAMYFCASVEVGHFYGYTFGSGTRLTVV.

The gene calls are TRBV6-5 and TRBJ1-6; 8 positions agree with TRBD1. V trimming: 5 bases; J trimming: 6 bases; junction bases outside the gene matches: 6. This CDR3 comprises 15 residues. Germline CDR1 is MNHEY and CDR2 is SVGAGI. CDR3 region: CASSPRQGINSPLHF. CDR3 DNA: TGTGCCAGCAGTCCCAGACAGGGGATTAATTCACCCCTCCACTTT.

The sample holds many counts of this clonotype. This chain joins TRBV7-6 and TRBJ1-1; D is possibly TRBD1 (5 bases). This CDR3 contains 17 residues. Germline V gene data show CDR1 as SGHVS and CDR2 as FNYEAQ. The V end lost 5 bases, the J end lost 2 bases, and 21 bases lay between the germline ends. CDR3 sequence reads: CASSVSLRGVLNTEAFF. CDR3 in DNA: TGTGCCAGCAGCGTAAGCCTGAGGGGAGTACTCAACACTGAAGCTTTCTTT.

Many counts were recorded for this clonotype. The chain recombines TRBV2 with TRBJ2-2; the D is unclear. CDR3 length: 15 residues. Germline CDR1 SNHLY, CDR2 FYNNEI. V lost 5 bases and J lost 4, with 14 bases in between. CDR3 bases: TGTGCCAGCAGTCGAGAGCTCCCTAGCACCGGGGAGCTGTTTTTT. Translating it yields CASSRELPSTGELFF.

This clonotype was seen just once. The chain recombines TRBV10-3 with TRBJ1-6, with D perhaps matching TRBD1 (5 bases). CDR3 length equals 16 residues. In germline, CDR1 is ENHRY, CDR2 SYGVKD. Between the trimmed V and J ends, which lost 8 bases and 9 bases, there was a span of 23 bases. Here the CDR3 DNA reads TGTGCCATCGGCGACATTGGGGGGAAAGGTTTTTCACCCCTCCACTTT. It yields the protein CAIGDIGGKGFSPLHF.

This clonotype occurred many times. V and J are TRBV25-1 and TRBJ2-5, with D possibly TRBD1 on 6 matching bases. The CDR3 covers 15 residues. From germline, CDR1 is MGHDK and CDR2 SYGVNS. Between the trimmed V and J ends, which lost 3 bases and 1 base, there was a span of 12 bases. Here the CDR3 DNA reads TGTGCCAGCAGTGACCGTACAGGGTCCCAAGAGACCCAGTACTTC. Protein sequence: CASSDRTGSQETQYF.

The CDR3 reads CAWIPQEGYGYTF. DNA of the CDR3: TGTGCCTGGATCCCTCAGGAGGGATATGGCTACACCTTC. V and J are TRBV30 and TRBJ1-2; D ambiguous. Germline CDR1 is GTSNPN and CDR2 is SVGIG (reference sequence). CDR3 length equals 13 residues. The ends were cut back, 4 bases at V and 5 bases at J, with 14 bases in the middle.

The gene calls are TRBV2 and TRBJ2-6; D may be TRBD1 or TRBD2 (5 bases each). The CDR3 spans 17 residues. The V gene lost 4 bases and the J gene lost 2 bases, with 15 bases spanning the gap. CDR1 is SNHLY, CDR2 FYNNEI, per germline. CDR3 nucleotides: TGTGCCAGCAGTGGAGGGCAGGGTTTGGCTGGGGCCAACGTCCTGACTTTC. It is translated as CASSGGQGLAGANVLTF. Full variable domain (missing parts from reference TRBV2 and TRBJ2-6): EPEVTQTPSHQVTQMGQEVILRCVPISNHLYFYWYRQILGQKVEFLVSFYNNEISEKSEIFDDQFSVERPDGSNFTLKIRSTKLEDSAMYFCASSGGQGLAGANVLTFGAGSRLTVL.

For this clonotype: Its ends do not fully match the called genes, so a read error is possible. The chain joins TRBV5-1 to TRBJ2-5, with a tentative D call TRBD1 (5 bases). Germline loops: CDR1 SGHRS, CDR2 YFSETQ. The CDR3 extends over 14 amino acids. CDR3 nucleotide sequence: TGTGCCAGCAGCTTACAGGCCAACCAAGAGACCCAGTACTTC. It translates to CASSLQANQETQYF.